This entry describes one T cell receptor beta chain. The antigen it recognizes is unknown. Base qualities are not recorded, but no much larger clone differs from it by a single base. Libraries were constructed by the immunoSEQ multiplex PCR assay. A mixture of 60 forward primers for TCR Vbeta segments and 13 reverse primers for TCR Jbeta segments was used in the multiplex PCR. Amplification of the CDR3 region of rearranged TCR beta genes was performed with a multiplex PCR assay on genomic DNA. On the Illumina HiSeq System, the amplified TCR beta libraries were sequenced as 87-base-pair reads. The original methods were these. Across the roughly 700 repertoires, a later analysis counted about 81 million unique TCR beta chains, around 11 million of which were shared by at least two donors. To remove PCR and sequencing errors, raw reads were error-corrected and collapsed into unique sequences using a nearest-neighbor algorithm that merged closely related sequences. Alignment of CDR3 sequences to IMGT reference sequences was used to assign V, D and J gene segments. For a sequence to be retained, at least a six-nucleotide match to both a V gene segment and a J gene segment was required. Rearrangements were classified as productive when the CDR3 lacked stop codons and remained in frame with V and J, and all other rearrangements were classified as non-productive. CDR3 was defined according to IMGT convention as the region running from the second conserved V-encoded cysteine to the conserved J-encoded phenylalanine. The earlier analysis of about 560 of the donors excluded any sequence lacking an unambiguous match to a single V gene segment. In an earlier analysis of several hundred of the donors, V segments were called functional above 56.7% productive rearrangements and were called segregating when the between-donor standard deviation exceeded 5%. To diagnose cytomegalovirus status from the catalog of TCR beta chain sequences, a statistical classification framework was built. In a later analysis, TCR nucleotide sequences were compared against IMGT/GENE-DB human TR gene sequences so that V and J genes could be assigned. In a later analysis, CDR3 sequences and most-parsimonious VDJ recombination scenarios were assigned using the TCRdist pipeline. In a later analysis, each TCR beta chain was defined by its CDR3 amino acid sequence together with its V-gene family, and reads lacking a unique V-gene family were excluded. As a way to deal with suspected cross-contamination and a sequencing artifact, a later analysis dropped 450 to 600 nucleotide sequences that were highly shared and had low generation probability. A later analysis calculated a clonal expansion index for each public chain from normalized within-repertoire ranks of inferred template counts. In a later analysis, generation probabilities were computed using a VDJ recombination model fitted to out-of-frame rearrangements, and the results were checked against IGoR. Hypergeometric tests were used in a later analysis to score TCR-TCR, TCR-HLA and TCR-CMV co-occurrence, with a repertoire-size bias correction applied to the TCR pairs. To estimate false discovery rates, a later analysis permuted the HLA or CMV assignments 20 times. In a later analysis, co-occurring TCRs were grouped using DBSCAN, with TCRdist sequence similarity added in when clustering inside HLA-allele-positive subsets. For co-occurrence clustering, repertoires with fewer than 30,000 or more than 120,000 public chains were excluded, along with about five repertoires with anomalous nucleotide sharing. TCRdb holds this immuneACCESS table with in-frame rearrangements only. Some clones are missing; in checked studies, unresolved V genes explain under half, and the rest has no known cause. Clone size and the V and J calls come from that table; the DNA yielded D and trimming. Present in this sample are around 200,000 clones, approximately 84% of which were seen just once. The ten largest clonotypes hold over 0.5% of the sample.

This sample was included in a study of cytomegalovirus exposure and HLA in healthy donors (dated by TCRdb to about 2017). The study in broad terms: According to an earlier analysis of 550 to 750 of the donors, some 180 million T cells yielded 95 million to 140 million unique TCR beta sequences and about 300 Gb of sequence data. An early release covering roughly 580 HLA-typed donors comprised about 290 gigabases of sequencing data and approximately 80 million unique TCR sequences. Of the 350 to 450 genotyped donors, approximately 82% fell in the genetic ancestry cluster associated with self-reported Caucasian donors. The study aimed to test whether signatures of past pathogen exposure could be identified by cataloging public T cell receptors. The study profiled the T cell repertoires of approximately 700 subjects by immunosequencing and related them to cytomegalovirus serostatus. In addition to the first cohort of 650 to 800 subjects, a separate validation cohort of approximately 130 different subjects was used. To predict cytomegalovirus infection status, the study combined high-throughput TCR immunosequencing, statistical association of individual TCRs with disease status, and machine learning. To study patterns of TCR occurrence, a later analysis re-analyzed previously published TCR beta repertoires from just over 650 donors and added high-resolution HLA genotyping. In the later analysis, no new phenotypic data were used to find candidate immune exposures; instead, reliance was placed on TCR beta sequences and their occurrence across donors. In an earlier analysis of several hundred of the donors, high-throughput TCR beta sequencing was used to judge whether each TCR beta V gene segment behaved as functional or pseudogenic. Donor age, sex, ethnicity and CMV serostatus were collected together with the repertoire data. A later genetic analysis took genome-wide SNP genotypes for about 60% of the roughly 670 donors and used that subset as a discovery cohort. All discovery cohort repertoires had been generated on a single sequencing platform. Both class I and class II loci were covered by HLA typing, at four-digit resolution. The number of typed donors differed by locus: about 620-640 for A, B, C, DRB1 and DQB1; approximately 520 for DQA1; roughly 600 for DPA1; and 450 to 480 for DPB1. About five DR-DQ haplotypes were treated as single units for association and clustering because of strong linkage in the cohort. Among 398 genotyped donors of the cohort, an average of approximately 240,000 unique TCR beta nucleotide sequences were sequenced per donor, roughly 20% of them non-productive. Points the paper makes about the study in general: The study listed 150 to 200 TCR beta chains as associated with cytomegalovirus. In a later analysis, several top co-occurrence clusters were reported to appear linked to parvovirus B19, influenza, CMV and Epstein-Barr virus. Because HLA typing was unavailable for some donors at each locus, only the typed subset was used in association tests. While some public TCRs were present in many individuals, most TCR sequences turned up only very rarely across donors. Most CMV-associated TCR beta chains appeared to be HLA-restricted in a later analysis, and the HLA associations seemed to be driven largely by CMV exposure. In a later analysis, the rate of TCR association differed among HLA loci, with DRB1 alleles having the most associated TCRs and HLA-C alleles having the fewest. Compared with equally common non-associated chains, HLA-associated TCR beta chains in a later analysis were more clonally expanded and had lower generation probabilities. Cytomegalovirus status was reported to be diagnosed by the classifier with high specificity and sensitivity in both the original and validation cohorts. Specific HLA alleles were associated with over 15,000 TCR beta sequences at a false discovery rate of 0.05 in a later analysis. The sequencing pipeline was judged likely to have produced a cluster of highly shared sequence variants as a technical artifact. An earlier analysis of around 500 of the donors showed that most TCR beta V segments appeared in productive rearrangements either about 87% or about 30% of the time, which broadly matched IMGT annotations. A further reported finding was that TCR beta sequences accurately predicted the HLA-A and HLA-B alleles for most subjects in the first cohort. Correlated functional status among segregating V segments might be attributable to linkage disequilibrium, but an unknown experimental factor could not be ruled out. Presence/absence analyses assumed roughly uniform sequencing depth across donors, an assumption that may not hold. A later genetic analysis associated a missense DCLRE1C variant with V-gene and J-gene trimming of TCR beta chains, and an independent cohort replicated the association. Compared with the approximately 700-donor mean, donors in an Asian-associated ancestry cluster had fewer N-insertions in productive TCRs, according to a later genetic analysis. Some IMGT-functional V segments, including TRBV6-2 and TRBV6-3, could not be distinguished by the 87-base-pair reads and were therefore excluded. The cohort was sequenced for TCR beta chains only, and without alpha or paired-chain data the features that could be detected were limited. About 17 rarely observed V segments, including chromosome 9 orphons, were excluded from the earlier analysis of almost 600 of the donors because counts were too low. CMV serostatus was the only immune exposure information available for the cohort. Strong co-occurrence of HLA alleles, especially DR and DQ, made assigning TCR associations to individual alleles difficult. In vitro tests confirmed that a few of the cytomegalovirus-associated TCR beta chains recognize cytomegalovirus antigens. The authors suggested that the approach could potentially be generalized to other disease states and immunological phenotypes.

The cohort was made up of 666 healthy bone marrow donors. All cohort members were sampled while nominally healthy, although unrecorded immune exposures were likely present. The donor was CMV seronegative and belonged to the group of 352 seronegative cohort members. Every donor gave a peripheral blood sample, and the peripheral blood mononuclear cells from that sample were used for TCR beta sequencing. Genomic DNA extraction from the blood cell samples was performed with the Qiagen DNeasy Blood Extraction Kit. Reading the germline V gene gives CDR1 KGHSH and CDR2 LQKENI. The V and J ends are trimmed by 6 bases and 4 bases, leaving 8 bases between them. The CDR3 holds 12 amino acids from the cysteine to the phenylalanine. The DNA shown is the 36-base CDR3, in frame from base 1.

The clonotype was recovered from a middle-aged woman in good health and CMV-seronegative. Here the chain combines TRBV18 and TRBJ2-3; the D gene lacks a confident call. Sequenced: PBMCs. The encoded CDR3 is CASSPTPDTQYF. The DNA sequence reads TGTGCCAGCTCGCCGACTCCAGATACGCAGTATTTT.